These 22 T cell receptor beta chains came from one sample sequenced in a study of CD8+CD57+ T cells in acquired aplastic anemia. The TCR beta profiling, which covered VDJ combination and CDR3 sequence, was carried out using genomic DNA as the template. One entry per CDR3 protein results from TCRdb running MiXCR on the reads. Of more than 150,000 distinct CDR3 sequences in the sample, less than 55% were seen once. The sequencing sample was made of sorted CD4+, CD8+, or CD8+CD57+ T cells (not recorded which) from PBMCs. The receptors shown here come from a human donor in good health.

The rearrangement uses TRBV25-1 and TRBJ1-1; no reliable D call. V lost 5 bases and J 1 base, leaving 8 bases between the germline ends. The CDR3 is 13 amino acids. The germline V gene has CDR1 MGHDK and CDR2 SYGVNS. CDR3 sequence reads: CASSLQKNTEAFF. CDR3 sequence (DNA): TGTGCCAGCAGTCTTCAGAAGAACACTGAAGCTTTCTTT.

A few counts support this clonotype. This rearrangement joins TRBV4-1 to TRBJ2-6; the match to TRBD2 covers 7 bases. Germline V gives CDR1 MGHRA, CDR2 YSYEKL. The CDR3 is 18 residues long. V gave up 1 base and J gave up 0 bases; unmatched junction bases: 6. The CDR3 nucleotides read TGCGCCAGCAGCCAAGTGGGGGGGAGCGGCTCTGGGGCCAACGTCCTGACTTTC. Its protein is CASSQVGGSGSGANVLTF.

This clonotype was recorded once. The CDR3, as DNA: TGTGCCTCGGGACAGGGATTGTGCAATCAGCCCCAGCATTTT. Translating gives CASGQGLCNQPQHF. The chain carries TRBV10-3 and TRBJ1-5; TRBD1 matches 9 bases. Trimming at V came to 11 bases and at J to 2 bases, leaving 7 bases not matched to a gene. The CDR3 consists of 14 residues. Germline CDR1 ENHRY, CDR2 SYGVKD.

The CDR3 here is CATSDRNSSGANVLTF. The CDR3 DNA is TGTGCCACCAGTGACAGAAATAGCTCTGGGGCCAACGTCCTGACTTTC. This rearrangement joins TRBV24-1 to TRBJ2-6; no firm D call. Looked up from germline, CDR1 is KGHDR and CDR2 is SFDVKD. CDR3 length equals 16 residues. V dropped 4 bases and J dropped 0 bases, with 9 bases sitting between them.

The chain combines TRBV7-2 with TRBJ1-2; D unresolved. The CDR3 covers 13 residues. V dropped 6 bases and J dropped 2 bases, with 10 bases sitting between them. Germline V gene data show CDR1 as SGHTA and CDR2 as FQGNSA. This CDR3 is CASRTTENYGYTF. Here the CDR3 DNA reads TGTGCCAGCAGGACAACAGAGAACTATGGCTACACCTTC.

DNA for the CDR3: TGTGCCAGCGGAGGCGGACAAGCAGGGGAGACCCAGTACTTC. Amino acid sequence: CASGGGQAGETQYF. The rearrangement joins TRBV11-2 to TRBJ2-5, with D tentatively TRBD1 or TRBD2 (5 bases each). The CDR3 sequence is 14 residues long. CDR1 and CDR2 (germline): SGHAT, FQNNGV. Trimming removed 8 bases at V and 5 bases at J, with 18 bases between.

The chain carries TRBV10-2 and TRBJ2-5; no definite D call. This CDR3 is built from 12 residues. The V and J ends lost 4 bases and 3 bases respectively, with 6 bases between them. Germline V gene sequence: CDR1 WSHSY, CDR2 SAAADI. CDR3 sequence (DNA): TGCGCCAGCAGTGTCATCGAAGAGACCCAGTACTTC. Translation gives CASSVIEETQYF.

This clonotype was observed many times. This sequence joins TRBV29-1 and TRBJ1-2; D remains unclear. The ends were cut back, 1 base at V and 5 bases at J, with 17 bases in the middle. The CDR3 spans 15 residues. Germline CDR1 and CDR2: SQVTM and ANQGSEA. For the CDR3, the DNA is TGCAGCGTTGAAGTTCCGGGAGCGAGGCCTTATGGCTACACCTTC. It encodes CSVEVPGARPYGYTF.

A word on this clonotype: A read error may explain this, as a much larger clone is one base away. The chain links TRBV10-3 to TRBJ2-5; D is ambiguous. The CDR3 totals 11 residues. From germline, CDR1 is ENHRY and CDR2 SYGVKD. Trimming pared 3 bases from V and 1 base from J, leaving 0 bases between. The CDR3, as DNA: TGTGCCATCAGTGACCAAGAGACCCAGTACTTC. Translation: CAISDQETQYF.

The rearrangement links TRBV5-1 to TRBJ2-7; D is ambiguous. V lost 0 bases, J lost 3 bases, and 10 bases lay in between. The CDR3 is made up of 14 amino acids. Germline V lookup: CDR1 SGHRS, CDR2 YFSETQ. In nucleotides, the CDR3 is TGCGCCAGCAGCTTGGGGAGACAAAACTACGAGCAGTACTTC. Protein sequence: CASSLGRQNYEQYF.

The table lists this clonotype with a few counts. The missing conserved phenylalanine or tryptophan at the end of this CDR3 makes a read error likely. The V gene is TRBV7-3, the J gene TRBJ2-1, with 8 bases fitting TRBD2. This CDR3 has 19 amino acids. Germline CDR1 SGHTA, CDR2 FQGTGA. With 4 bases clipped from V and 5 bases from J, the junction kept 19 bases outside the gene matches. The CDR3 nucleotides read TGTGCCAGCAGCTACAATCGGAGGGAGAAGCGGGAGAGTAACAATGAGCAGTTCCTC. Protein product: CASSYNRREKRESNNEQFL.

The CDR3 coding sequence is TGCAGCGTCCCGTCGGATCTAGCGGGAGAAGGTACCGGGGAGCTGTTTTTT. Translation gives CSVPSDLAGEGTGELFF. The rearrangement joins TRBV29-1 to TRBJ2-2; the match to TRBD2 covers 10 bases. This CDR3 spans 17 amino acids. The trim removed 6 bases at V and 5 bases at J, leaving 15 bases unmatched. Germline lookup yields CDR1 SQVTM and CDR2 ANQGSEA.

The chain combines TRBV19 with TRBJ1-5; TRBD1 aligns across 7 bases. CDR1 is LNHDA, CDR2 SQIVND, per germline (reference sequence). With V trimmed by 1 base and J by 2 bases, 2 bases remained unmatched. The CDR3 has 15 residues. The CDR3 DNA reads as TGTGCCAGTAGTATAGGACAGGGAGGCAATCAGCCCCAGCATTTT. Its protein product is CASSIGQGGNQPQHF.

This clonotype showed up many times. The chain joins TRBV7-3 to TRBJ2-2, with 7 bases fitting TRBD1. The CDR3 has 15 amino acids. Germline V gives CDR1 SGHTA, CDR2 FQGTGA. V was clipped by 2 bases and J by 2 bases; unmatched bases: 2. DNA of the CDR3: TGTGCCAGCAGCTTAGGGACAGAAAACACCGGGGAGCTGTTTTTT. It yields the protein CASSLGTENTGELFF.

This clonotype was recorded at least ten times. The chain employs TRBV12-3 or TRBV12-4 and TRBJ2-7; D is unclear. The V end lost 2 bases, the J end lost 2 bases, and 10 bases lay between the germline ends. The CDR3 length is 14 residues. CDR3 DNA: TGTGCCAGCAGTTTATCGGTCAGAACCTACGAGCAGTACTTC. Residues: CASSLSVRTYEQYF.

The genes are TRBV19 and TRBJ1-3; D is possibly TRBD1 (5 bases). Germline V gene data show CDR1 as LNHDA and CDR2 as SQIVND (reference sequence). This CDR3 region has 14 residues. Deletions cut 8 bases from V and 7 bases from J, with 18 bases between. The CDR3 coding sequence is TGTGCCAGTGGAGACAGTTTGGGTACGAACACCATATATTTT. It is translated as CASGDSLGTNTIYF.

This chain uses TRBV19 with TRBJ2-3; D perhaps matches TRBD1 (6 bases). CDR1 and CDR2 from the germline V gene are LNHDA and SQIVND (reference sequence). This CDR3 contains 15 residues. V dropped 2 bases and J dropped 3 bases, with 12 bases sitting between them. CDR3 DNA sequence: TGTGCCAGTAGTATAACGGACAGCGCTACAGATACGCAGTATTTT. Protein product: CASSITDSATDTQYF.

The chain recombines TRBV5-8 with TRBJ2-3; TRBD2 matches at 10 bases. Germline CDR1 is SGHTS and CDR2 is YDEGEE. With V trimmed by 5 bases and J by 12 bases, 12 bases remained unmatched. The CDR3 consists of 14 residues. CDR3 sequence reads: CASSEAGGIRAQYF. The CDR3, as DNA: TGTGCCAGCAGTGAAGCGGGAGGGATACGTGCACAGTATTTT.

The chain employs TRBV6-1 and TRBJ1-2, with 7 bases lining up with TRBD1. From germline, CDR1 is MNHNS and CDR2 SASEGT. V shed 6 bases, J shed 2 bases, and the junction held 12 bases outside the gene matches. The CDR3 loop spans 16 amino acids. CDR3 nucleotides: TGTGCCAGCAGACGAACCCGACAGGGAACAAACTATGGCTACACCTTC. This gives the protein CASRRTRQGTNYGYTF.

The rearrangement uses TRBV7-6 and TRBJ1-1; 10 bases are shared with TRBD1. Unmatched junction bases numbered 15, after V lost 4 bases and J lost 1 base. This CDR3 region has 19 residues. Germline CDR1 SGHVS, CDR2 FNYEAQ. CDR3 loop: CASSWLPGQGPSENTEAFF. CDR3 coding DNA: TGTGCCAGCAGCTGGTTACCGGGACAGGGGCCGAGTGAGAACACTGAAGCTTTCTTT. Looking up the rest from reference TRBV7-6 and TRBJ1-1 gives the full variable domain: GAGVSQSPRYKVTKRGQDVALRCDPISGHVSLYWYRQALGQGPEFLTYFNYEAQQDKSGLPNDRFSAERPEGSISTLTIQRTEQRDSAMYRCASSWLPGQGPSENTEAFFGQGTRLTVV.

This clonotype was seen at least ten times. For the CDR3, the DNA is TGTGCCAGCAGCGGGGGGGCTGGGGCCAACGTCCTGACTTTC. Translated: CASSGGAGANVLTF. V and J are TRBV7-3 and TRBJ2-6, with 7 nucleotides matching TRBD2. Losses at the gene ends were 5 bases for V and 2 bases for J; bases not matched to a gene: 0. Germline V gene data show CDR1 as SGHTA and CDR2 as FQGTGA. This CDR3 spans 14 amino acids.

This clonotype showed up many times. This chain uses TRBV24-1 with TRBJ2-3; TRBD1 is a possible D gene (5 bases). V lost 3 bases, J lost 2 bases, and 8 bases lay in between. The CDR3 has 14 amino acids. Germline V gene lookup returns CDR1 KGHDR and CDR2 SFDVKD. CDR3 in DNA: TGTGCCACCAGTGATCCGACAGCCACAGATACGCAGTATTTT. It yields the protein CATSDPTATDTQYF.